This T cell receptor (beta chain) was sequenced for a study of graft-versus-host responses after intestinal transplantation. In the study overall: Each patient got anti-thymocyte globulin induction, then tacrolimus and steroids for roughly 3 years.

The V end was cut by 6 bases, the J end by 2 bases, with 15 bases between. The germline CDR1 and CDR2 sequences are SNHLY and FYNNEI. The CDR3 spans 15 residues. Some clones are missing from TCRdb's copy, which holds only in-frame ones; the method was immunoSEQ multiplex PCR. Of more than 65,000 clones in the sample, about 89% are singletons; the top ten hold 0.3% to 0.4%. Notes on the study in general: GvH clones surfaced in recipient marrow, some emerging earlier in ileum or blood.

Worth noting for this clone: Antigen: not known.

This clonotype originated in a human donor who received an intestinal transplant. The chain carries TRBV2 and TRBJ2-3; perhaps TRBD1 as D (5 bases). The sequenced sample was unstimulated CD4+ T cells sorted from spleen or lymph node cells, obtained before intestinal transplant. CDR3 bases: TGTGCCAGCAGACAACTGACAGTTTACACAGATACGCAGTATTTT. Protein product: CASRQLTVYTDTQYF.